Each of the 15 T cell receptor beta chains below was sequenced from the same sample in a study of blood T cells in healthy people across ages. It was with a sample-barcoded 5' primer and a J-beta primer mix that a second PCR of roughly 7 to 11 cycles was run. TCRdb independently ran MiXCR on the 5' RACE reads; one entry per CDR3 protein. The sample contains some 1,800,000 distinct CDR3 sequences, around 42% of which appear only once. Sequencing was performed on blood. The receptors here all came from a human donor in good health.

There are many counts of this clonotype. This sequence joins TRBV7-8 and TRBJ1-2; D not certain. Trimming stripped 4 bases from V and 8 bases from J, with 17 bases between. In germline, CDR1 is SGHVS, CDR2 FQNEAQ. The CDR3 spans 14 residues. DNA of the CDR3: TGTGCCAGCAGCTCAAGAAACTTAGGTACCGGCTACACCTTC. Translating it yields CASSSRNLGTGYTF.

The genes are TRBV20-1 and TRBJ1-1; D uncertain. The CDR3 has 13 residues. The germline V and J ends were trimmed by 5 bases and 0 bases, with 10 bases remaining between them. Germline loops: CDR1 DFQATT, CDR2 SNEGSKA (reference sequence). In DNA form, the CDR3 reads TGCAGTGCTCCCTGGGGTATGAACACTGAAGCTTTCTTT. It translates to CSAPWGMNTEAFF.

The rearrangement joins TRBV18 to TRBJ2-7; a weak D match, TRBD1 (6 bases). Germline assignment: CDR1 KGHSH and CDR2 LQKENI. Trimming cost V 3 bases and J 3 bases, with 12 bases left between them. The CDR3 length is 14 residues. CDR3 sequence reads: CASSPRDKHYEQYF. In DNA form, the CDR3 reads TGTGCCAGCTCACCTCGGGACAAACACTACGAGCAGTACTTC.

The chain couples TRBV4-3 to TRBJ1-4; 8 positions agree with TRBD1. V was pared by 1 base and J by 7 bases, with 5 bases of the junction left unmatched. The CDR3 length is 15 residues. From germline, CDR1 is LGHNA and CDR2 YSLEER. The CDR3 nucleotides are TGCGCCAGCAGCCAAGGAAGGACAGGGAGTGAAAAACTGTTTTTT. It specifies CASSQGRTGSEKLFF.

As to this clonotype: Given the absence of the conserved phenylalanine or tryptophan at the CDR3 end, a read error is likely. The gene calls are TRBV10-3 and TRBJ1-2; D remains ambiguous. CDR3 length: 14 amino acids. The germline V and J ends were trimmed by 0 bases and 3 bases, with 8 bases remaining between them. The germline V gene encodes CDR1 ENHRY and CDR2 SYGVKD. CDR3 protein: CAISESGKDYGYTL. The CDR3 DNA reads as TGTGCCATCAGTGAGTCGGGGAAGGACTATGGCTACACCTTG.

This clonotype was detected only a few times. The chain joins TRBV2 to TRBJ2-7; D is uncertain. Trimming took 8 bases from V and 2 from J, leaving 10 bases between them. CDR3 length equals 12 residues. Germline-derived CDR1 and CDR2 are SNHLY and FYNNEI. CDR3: CASLPVAYEQYF. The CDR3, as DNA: TGTGCCAGCCTTCCGGTCGCCTACGAGCAGTACTTC. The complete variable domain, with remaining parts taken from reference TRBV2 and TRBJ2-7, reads EPEVTQTPSHQVTQMGQEVILRCVPISNHLYFYWYRQILGQKVEFLVSFYNNEISEKSEIFDDQFSVERPDGSNFTLKIRSTKLEDSAMYFCASLPVAYEQYFGPGTRLTVT.

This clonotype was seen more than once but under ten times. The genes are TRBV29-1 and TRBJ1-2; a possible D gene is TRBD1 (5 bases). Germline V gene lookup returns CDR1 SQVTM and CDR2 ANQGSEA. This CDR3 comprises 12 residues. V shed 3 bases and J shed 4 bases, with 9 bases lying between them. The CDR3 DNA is TGCAGCGTTGATAGGGGACCCTATGGCTACACCTTC. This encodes CSVDRGPYGYTF.

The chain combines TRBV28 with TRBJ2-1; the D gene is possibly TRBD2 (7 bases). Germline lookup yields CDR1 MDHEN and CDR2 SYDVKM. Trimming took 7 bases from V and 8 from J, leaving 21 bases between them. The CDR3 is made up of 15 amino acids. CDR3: CASIPPSGGLYEQFF. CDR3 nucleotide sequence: TGTGCCAGCATCCCCCCGTCCGGGGGGCTGTATGAGCAGTTCTTC.

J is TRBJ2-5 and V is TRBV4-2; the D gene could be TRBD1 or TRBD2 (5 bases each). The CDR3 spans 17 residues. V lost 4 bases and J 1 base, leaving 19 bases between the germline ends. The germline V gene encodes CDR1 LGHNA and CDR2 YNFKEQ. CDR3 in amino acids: CASSPWTPLGVQETQYF. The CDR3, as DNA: TGTGCCAGCAGCCCTTGGACACCCCTGGGGGTCCAAGAGACCCAGTACTTC.

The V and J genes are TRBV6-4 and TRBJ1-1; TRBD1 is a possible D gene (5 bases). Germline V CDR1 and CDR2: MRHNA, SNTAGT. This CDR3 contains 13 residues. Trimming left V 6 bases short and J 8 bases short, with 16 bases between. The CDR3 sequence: CASRSDTGLEAFF. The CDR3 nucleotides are TGTGCCAGCAGATCGGACACGGGGCTGGAAGCTTTCTTT.

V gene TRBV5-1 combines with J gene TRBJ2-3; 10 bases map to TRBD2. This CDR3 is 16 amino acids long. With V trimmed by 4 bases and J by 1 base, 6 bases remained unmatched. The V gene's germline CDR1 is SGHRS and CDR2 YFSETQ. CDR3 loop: CASSRASGGGTDTQYF. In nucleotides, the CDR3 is TGCGCCAGCAGCCGGGCTAGCGGGGGAGGCACAGATACGCAGTATTTT.

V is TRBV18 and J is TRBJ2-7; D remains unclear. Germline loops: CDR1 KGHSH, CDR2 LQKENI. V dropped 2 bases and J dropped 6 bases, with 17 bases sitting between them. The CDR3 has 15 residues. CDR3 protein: CASSPNPYKGSEQYF. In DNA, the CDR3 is TGTGCCAGCTCACCAAACCCTTACAAGGGTTCCGAGCAGTACTTC.

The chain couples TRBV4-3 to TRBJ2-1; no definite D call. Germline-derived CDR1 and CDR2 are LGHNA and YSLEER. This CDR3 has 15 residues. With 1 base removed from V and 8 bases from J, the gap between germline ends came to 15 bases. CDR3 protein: CASSQGIAVTHEQFF. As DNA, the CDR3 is TGCGCCAGCAGCCAAGGGATAGCTGTAACCCATGAGCAGTTCTTC.

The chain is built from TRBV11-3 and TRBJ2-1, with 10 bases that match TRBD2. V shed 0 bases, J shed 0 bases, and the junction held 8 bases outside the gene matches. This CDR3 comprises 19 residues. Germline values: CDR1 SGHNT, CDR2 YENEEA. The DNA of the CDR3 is TGTGCCAGCAGCTTAGATCTAGGACTAGCGGTCCTCTCCTACAATGAGCAGTTCTTC. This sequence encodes CASSLDLGLAVLSYNEQFF.

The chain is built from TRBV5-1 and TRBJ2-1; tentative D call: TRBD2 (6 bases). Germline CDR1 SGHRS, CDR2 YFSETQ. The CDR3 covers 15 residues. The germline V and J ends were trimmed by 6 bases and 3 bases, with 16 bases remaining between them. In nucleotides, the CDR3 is TGCGCCAGCACCGTAATGATCGGGAGCTACAATGAGCAGTTCTTC. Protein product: CASTVMIGSYNEQFF.